This T cell receptor (beta chain) was sequenced in a study of cytomegalovirus exposure and HLA in healthy donors. Points from the study as a whole: Several top significant clusters appeared, in a later analysis, to be linked to common viral pathogens. Some TCR beta chains (roughly 150 of them) were listed as cytomegalovirus-associated. The classifier was said to identify cytomegalovirus status with high specificity and sensitivity. The authors excluded some V segments, including TRBV6-2 and TRBV6-3, as indistinguishable.

Note on this clone: Its antigen is as yet unknown. One end of the junction is discordant with germline, which a read error may explain.

This PCR relied on a set of 60 Vbeta primers and 13 Jbeta primers. Profiling relied on immunoSEQ multiplex PCR, and the TCRdb table lists in-frame clones only, not all of them. The sample carries about 200,000 clones, around 79% recorded once. Germline V gene lookup returns CDR1 SEHNR and CDR2 FQNEAQ (reference sequence). The CDR3 consists of 14 residues. The V gene is TRBV7-9, the J gene TRBJ2-7; D is undetermined. The specimen sequenced was PBMCs. This clonotype was sampled from a woman between 50 and 59 years old in good health and CMV-seronegative. The CDR3 here is CSSTFPPGTYEQYF. For the CDR3, the DNA is TGTTCCAGCACCTTCCCGCCGGGTACCTACGAGCAGTACTTC.